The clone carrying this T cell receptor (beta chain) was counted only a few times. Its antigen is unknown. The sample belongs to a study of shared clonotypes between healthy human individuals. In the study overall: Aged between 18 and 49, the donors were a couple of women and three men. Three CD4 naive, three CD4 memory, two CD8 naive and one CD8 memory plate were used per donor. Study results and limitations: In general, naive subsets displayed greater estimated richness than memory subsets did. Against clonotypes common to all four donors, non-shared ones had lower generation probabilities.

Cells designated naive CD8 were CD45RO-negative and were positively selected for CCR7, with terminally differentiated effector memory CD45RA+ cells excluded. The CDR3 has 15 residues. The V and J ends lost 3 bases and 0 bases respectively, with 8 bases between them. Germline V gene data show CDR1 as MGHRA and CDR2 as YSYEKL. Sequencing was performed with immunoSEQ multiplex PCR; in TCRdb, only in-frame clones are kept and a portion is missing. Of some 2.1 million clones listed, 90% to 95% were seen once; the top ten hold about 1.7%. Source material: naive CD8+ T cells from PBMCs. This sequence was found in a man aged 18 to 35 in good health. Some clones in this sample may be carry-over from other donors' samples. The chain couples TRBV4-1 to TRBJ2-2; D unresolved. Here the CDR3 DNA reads TGCGCCAGCAGCCATTATACATCGAACACCGGGGAGCTGTTTTTT. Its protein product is CASSHYTSNTGELFF.